The clone carrying this TCR beta chain was seen a few times. The sample has other DNA sequences that encode this CDR3 too. The sample originates from a study of cytomegalovirus exposure and HLA in healthy donors. Background on the study: Earlier, 150 million to 200 million T cells were analyzed, and some 120 million unique TCR beta sequences were found among them.

This CDR3 contains 16 residues. The junction had 5 bases not matched to a gene; V was cut back by 2 bases and J by 2 bases. Germline CDR1 and CDR2: SGHTS and YDEGEE. The PCR was carried out with 60 Vbeta primers and 13 Jbeta primers. Produced via immunoSEQ multiplex PCR; TCRdb's table is partial and in-frame only. The sample consists of roughly 190,000 clones, roughly 9.5% of them appearing once. The genes are TRBV5-8 and TRBJ2-7; 12 bases align to TRBD2. Sequencing was performed on PBMCs. This clonotype was sampled from a woman under 40 in good health and CMV-seropositive. CDR3 amino acids: CASSLRRTSGTYEQYF. The CDR3 DNA reads as TGTGCCAGCAGCTTAAGGAGGACTAGCGGGACCTACGAGCAGTACTTC.